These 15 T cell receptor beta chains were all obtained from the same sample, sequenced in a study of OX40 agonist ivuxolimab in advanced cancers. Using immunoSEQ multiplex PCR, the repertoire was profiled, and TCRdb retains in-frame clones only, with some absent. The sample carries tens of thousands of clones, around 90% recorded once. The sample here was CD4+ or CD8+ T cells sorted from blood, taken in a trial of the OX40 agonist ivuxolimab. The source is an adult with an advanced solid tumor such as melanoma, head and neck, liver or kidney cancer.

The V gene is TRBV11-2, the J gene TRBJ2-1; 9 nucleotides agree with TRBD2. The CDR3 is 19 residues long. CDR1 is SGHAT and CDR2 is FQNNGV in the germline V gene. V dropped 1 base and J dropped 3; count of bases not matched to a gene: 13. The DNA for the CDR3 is TGTGCCAGCAGCTTAGTGGCAGTTAGCGGGAGTAGTATCTACAATGAGCAGTTCTTC. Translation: CASSLVAVSGSSIYNEQFF.

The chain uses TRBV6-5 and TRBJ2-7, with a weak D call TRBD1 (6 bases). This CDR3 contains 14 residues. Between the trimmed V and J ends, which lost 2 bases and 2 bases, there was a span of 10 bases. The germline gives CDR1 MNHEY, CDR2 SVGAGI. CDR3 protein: CASSYVGQTYEQYF. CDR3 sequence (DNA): TGTGCCAGCAGTTACGTCGGACAGACCTACGAGCAGTACTTC.

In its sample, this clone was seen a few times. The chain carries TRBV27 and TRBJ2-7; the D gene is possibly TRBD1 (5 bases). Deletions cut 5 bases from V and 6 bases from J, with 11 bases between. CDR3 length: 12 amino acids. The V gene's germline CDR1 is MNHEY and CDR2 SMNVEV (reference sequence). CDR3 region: CASSLIGAEQYF. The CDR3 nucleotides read TGTGCCAGCAGTCTGATAGGGGCCGAGCAGTACTTC.

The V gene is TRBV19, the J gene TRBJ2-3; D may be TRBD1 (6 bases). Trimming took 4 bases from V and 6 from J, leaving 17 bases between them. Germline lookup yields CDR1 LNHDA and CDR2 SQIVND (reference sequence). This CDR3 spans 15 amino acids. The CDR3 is CASSTDRRAQDTQYF. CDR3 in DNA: TGTGCCAGTAGTACAGACAGGCGAGCACAGGATACGCAGTATTTT.

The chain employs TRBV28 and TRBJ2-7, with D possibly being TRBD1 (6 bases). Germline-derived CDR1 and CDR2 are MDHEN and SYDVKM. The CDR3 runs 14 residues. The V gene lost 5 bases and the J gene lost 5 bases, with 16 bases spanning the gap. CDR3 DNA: TGTGCCAGCAGTCCTCAGGGGAGAGTACACGAGCAGTACTTC. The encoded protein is CASSPQGRVHEQYF.

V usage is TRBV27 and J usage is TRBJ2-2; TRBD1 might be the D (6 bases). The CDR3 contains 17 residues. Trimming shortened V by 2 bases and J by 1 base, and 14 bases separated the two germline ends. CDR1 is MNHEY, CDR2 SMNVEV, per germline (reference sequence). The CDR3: CASSLDPPGVNTGELFF. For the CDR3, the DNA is TGTGCCAGCAGTTTAGATCCGCCAGGGGTGAACACCGGGGAGCTGTTTTTT.

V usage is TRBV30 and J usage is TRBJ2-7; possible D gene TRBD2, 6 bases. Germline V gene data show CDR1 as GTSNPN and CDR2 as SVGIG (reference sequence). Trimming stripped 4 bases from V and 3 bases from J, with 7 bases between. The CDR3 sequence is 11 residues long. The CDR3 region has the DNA TGTGCCTGGACCGGGGGCTACGAGCAGTACTTC. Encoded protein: CAWTGGYEQYF.

CDR3 residues: CASSSRQGWGNTIYF. The CDR3 coding sequence is TGTGCCAGCAGCTCCCGGCAGGGATGGGGAAACACCATATATTTT. This chain joins TRBV13 and TRBJ1-3, with D tentatively TRBD1 (5 bases). This CDR3 has 15 amino acids. The germline V gene encodes CDR1 PRHDT and CDR2 FYEKMQ (reference sequence). V was clipped by 4 bases and J by 4 bases, with 14 bases between them.

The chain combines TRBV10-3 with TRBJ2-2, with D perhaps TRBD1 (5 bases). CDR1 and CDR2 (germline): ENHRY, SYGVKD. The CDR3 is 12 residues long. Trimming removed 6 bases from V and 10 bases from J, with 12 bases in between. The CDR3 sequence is CAIRGPGEELFF. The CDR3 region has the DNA TGTGCCATCAGGGGGCCCGGCGAGGAGCTGTTTTTT.

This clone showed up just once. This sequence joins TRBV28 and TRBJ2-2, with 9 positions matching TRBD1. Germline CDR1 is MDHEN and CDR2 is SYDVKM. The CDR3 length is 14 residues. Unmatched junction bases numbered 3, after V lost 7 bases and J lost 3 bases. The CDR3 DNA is TGTGCCAGCACCAGGGACAGGGACACCGGGGAGCTGTTTTTT. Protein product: CASTRDRDTGELFF.

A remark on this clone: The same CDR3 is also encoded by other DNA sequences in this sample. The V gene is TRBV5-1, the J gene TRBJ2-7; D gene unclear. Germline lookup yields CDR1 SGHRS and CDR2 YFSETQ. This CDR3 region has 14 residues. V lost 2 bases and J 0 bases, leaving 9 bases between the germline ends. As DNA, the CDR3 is TGCGCCAGCAGCTTAGGGCACCTCTCCTACGAGCAGTACTTC. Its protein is CASSLGHLSYEQYF. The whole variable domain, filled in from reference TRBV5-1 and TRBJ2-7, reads KAGVTQTPRYLIKTRGQQVTLSCSPISGHRSVSWYQQTPGQGLQFLFEYFSETQRNKGNFPGRFSGRQFSNSRSEMNVSTLELGDSALYLCASSLGHLSYEQYFGPGTRLTVT.

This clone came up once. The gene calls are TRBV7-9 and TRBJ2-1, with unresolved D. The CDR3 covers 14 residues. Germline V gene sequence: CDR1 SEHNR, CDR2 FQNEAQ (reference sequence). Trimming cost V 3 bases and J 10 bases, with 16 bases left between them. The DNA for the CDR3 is TGTGCCAGCAGCTTTCCTGGGCCAATACAAGAGCAGTTCTTC. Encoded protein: CASSFPGPIQEQFF.

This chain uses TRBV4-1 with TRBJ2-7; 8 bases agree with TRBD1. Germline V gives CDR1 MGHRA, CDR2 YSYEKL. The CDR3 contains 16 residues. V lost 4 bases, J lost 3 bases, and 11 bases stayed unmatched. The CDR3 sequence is CASSPEPGQEYYEQYF. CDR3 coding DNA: TGCGCCAGCAGCCCCGAGCCGGGACAGGAATACTACGAGCAGTACTTC.

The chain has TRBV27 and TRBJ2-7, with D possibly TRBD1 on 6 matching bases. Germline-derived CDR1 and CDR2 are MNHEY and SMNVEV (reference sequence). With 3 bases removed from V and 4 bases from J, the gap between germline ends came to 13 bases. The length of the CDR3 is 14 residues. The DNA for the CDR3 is TGTGCCAGCAGTTTGGCCGGGACACATTACGAGCAGTACTTC. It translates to CASSLAGTHYEQYF.

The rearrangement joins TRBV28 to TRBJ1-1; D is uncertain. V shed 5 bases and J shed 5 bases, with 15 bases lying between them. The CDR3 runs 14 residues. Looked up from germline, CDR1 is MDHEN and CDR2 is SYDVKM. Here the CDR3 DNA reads TGTGCCAGCAGTCCGGAGGGCATTGGGACTGAAGCTTTCTTT. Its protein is CASSPEGIGTEAFF.